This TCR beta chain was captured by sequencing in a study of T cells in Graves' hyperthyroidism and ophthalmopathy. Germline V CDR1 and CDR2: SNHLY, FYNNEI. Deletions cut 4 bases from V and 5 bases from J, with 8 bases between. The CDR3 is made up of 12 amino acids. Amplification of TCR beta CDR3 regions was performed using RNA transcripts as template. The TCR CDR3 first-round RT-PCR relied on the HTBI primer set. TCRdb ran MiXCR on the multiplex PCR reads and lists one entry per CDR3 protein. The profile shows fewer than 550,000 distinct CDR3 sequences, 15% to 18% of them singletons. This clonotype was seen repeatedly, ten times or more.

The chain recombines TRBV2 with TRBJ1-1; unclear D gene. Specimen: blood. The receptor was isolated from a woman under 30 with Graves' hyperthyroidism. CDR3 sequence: CASSGGGTEAFF. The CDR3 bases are TGTGCCAGCAGTGGGGGTGGGACTGAAGCTTTCTTT.